This T cell receptor beta chain derives from a study of human T cells and chemical hapten exposure. Germline-derived CDR1 and CDR2 are DFQATT and SNEGSKA (reference sequence). V was clipped by 4 bases and J by 2 bases, with 12 bases between them. The CDR3 extends over 13 amino acids. TCRdb used MiXCR to reprocess the RACE reads, holding one entry per CDR3 protein. Of about 84,000 distinct CDR3 sequences detected, around 9.3% appear once; the ten largest clones hold more than 4%. The time point was: patch test 2, 6 weeks after DPC sensitization. Treatment denoted: therapeutic diphenylcyclopropenone sensitization with weekly scalp DPC. This clonotype was detected ten times or more.

This rearrangement joins TRBV20-1 to TRBJ2-7, with D tentatively TRBD2 (6 bases). The sequencing here drew on whole blood, taken in connection with sensitization to the hapten diphenylcyclopropenone (DPC). This clonotype originated in a woman aged 45 to 65 with alopecia areata. Some clones in this sample may be carry-over from other donors' samples. CDR3 residues: CSATYRETYEQYF. The CDR3 DNA is TGCAGTGCTACCTACCGGGAGACCTACGAGCAGTACTTC.